This entry lists 3 T cell receptor beta chains sequenced from one sample in a study of T cell clonotyping in hematopoietic cell transplantation. Using immunoSEQ multiplex PCR, the repertoire was profiled, and TCRdb retains in-frame clones only, with some absent. This sample yields about 69,000 clones, of which about 94% are seen a single time; approximately 1.5% belongs to the top ten. Sequenced: peripheral blood mononuclear cells. The source is a man aged 50-60 years in good health. Some clones in this sample may be carry-over from other donors' samples.

This rearrangement joins TRBV30 to TRBJ1-1; TRBD1 agrees at 7 bases. V trimming: 8 bases; J trimming: 4 bases; junction bases outside the gene matches: 7. The CDR3 totals 12 residues. The germline gives CDR1 GTSNPN, CDR2 SVGIG (reference sequence). CDR3 in amino acids: CAIDREATEAFF. CDR3 sequence (DNA): TGTGCCATCGACAGGGAGGCCACTGAAGCTTTCTTT. The whole variable domain, remainder taken from reference TRBV30 and TRBJ1-1, is SQTIHQWPATLVQPVGSPLSLECTVEGTSNPNLYWYRQAAGRGLQLLFYSVGIGQISSEVPQNLSASRPQDRQFILSSKKLLLSDSGFYLCAIDREATEAFFGQGTRLTVV.

J is TRBJ1-2 and V is TRBV6-5, with 10 bases that match TRBD1. V gave up 6 bases and J gave up 0 bases; unmatched junction bases: 4. This CDR3 contains 15 residues. Germline-derived CDR1 and CDR2 are MNHEY and SVGAGI. The CDR3 region is CASSDRGPANYGYTF. DNA for the CDR3: TGTGCCAGCAGCGACAGGGGGCCAGCTAACTATGGCTACACCTTC.

The chain links TRBV5-1 to TRBJ2-2, with unresolved D. Germline assignment: CDR1 SGHRS and CDR2 YFSETQ. This CDR3 is built from 16 residues. The V end was cut by 0 bases, the J end by 4 bases, with 13 bases between. CDR3 region: CASSLGQIPGTGELFF. The CDR3 DNA is TGCGCCAGCAGCTTGGGGCAGATCCCGGGCACCGGGGAGCTGTTTTTT.